The 15 T cell receptor beta chains presented below share a single source sample, sequenced in a study of blood T cell repertoires in COVID-19. Data came from immunoSEQ multiplex PCR; TCRdb stores just in-frame clones and leaves some out. The table includes about 110,000 clones, just under 90% detected once. Sequencing input: peripheral blood. These receptors were obtained from a human donor in a cohort sampled during active COVID-19.

The chain couples TRBV4-1 to TRBJ2-3, with 10 bases lining up with TRBD2. This CDR3 is 20 amino acids long. Germline values: CDR1 MGHRA, CDR2 YSYEKL. The V and J ends lost 3 bases and 0 bases, in that order; junction bases with no gene match: 15. The CDR3 sequence: CASSHLASGGSYPSTDTQYF. CDR3 sequence (DNA): TGCGCCAGCAGCCACCTGGCTAGCGGGGGTTCTTACCCAAGCACAGATACGCAGTATTTT.

The chain links TRBV10-3 to TRBJ1-4; D unresolved. Germline CDR1 reads ENHRY; CDR2 reads SYGVKD. There are 14 residues in the CDR3. V was shortened by 0 bases and J by 8 bases, with 10 bases between the two germline ends. The CDR3 DNA reads TGTGCCATCAGTGAGTCGAATGTTGGCGAAAAACTGTTTTTT. Amino acid sequence: CAISESNVGEKLFF.

V usage is TRBV27 and J usage is TRBJ2-3, with TRBD2 matching over 10 bases. The V segment lost 2 bases and the J segment 4 bases; nucleotides outside the gene matches: 15. This CDR3 is 19 amino acids long. CDR1 is MNHEY and CDR2 is SMNVEV in the germline V gene (reference sequence). The CDR3, as DNA: TGTGCCAGCAGTTTAGGGCTAGCGGGAGTGTTTTCTCGTCCAGATACGCAGTATTTT. It specifies CASSLGLAGVFSRPDTQYF.

V usage is TRBV27 and J usage is TRBJ2-7, with 11 nucleotides matching TRBD1. Germline V gives CDR1 MNHEY, CDR2 SMNVEV (reference sequence). V was clipped by 5 bases and J by 0 bases; unmatched bases: 3. The CDR3 has 15 amino acids. In nucleotides, the CDR3 is TGTGCCAGCAGTCCGGACAGGGGGCCCTCCTACGAGCAGTACTTC. Its translation: CASSPDRGPSYEQYF.

The J gene is TRBJ2-3, the V gene TRBV9, with 7 bases that match TRBD1. This CDR3 is built from 16 residues. The V segment lost 4 bases and the J segment 2 bases; nucleotides outside the gene matches: 10. Germline CDR1 SGDLS, CDR2 YYNGEE. CDR3 sequence: CASSKGTAPDTDTQYF. CDR3 nucleotide sequence: TGTGCCAGCAGCAAAGGGACAGCCCCTGACACAGATACGCAGTATTTT. The full variable domain, completed using reference TRBV9 and TRBJ2-3, is DSGVTQTPKHLITATGQRVTLRCSPRSGDLSVYWYQQSLDQGLQFLIQYYNGEERAKGNILERFSAQQFPDLHSELNLSSLELGDSALYFCASSKGTAPDTDTQYFGPGTRLTVL.

This sequence joins TRBV24-1 and TRBJ2-3, with TRBD2 identical over 12 bases. The V gene end was trimmed by 0 bases and the J gene end by 1 base; junction bases not matched to a gene: 4. The CDR3 has 18 residues. Germline V lookup: CDR1 KGHDR, CDR2 SFDVKD. The CDR3 nucleotides read TGTGCCACCAGTGATTTGGCTAGCGGGAGGGCGGGCACAGATACGCAGTATTTT. This translates into CATSDLASGRAGTDTQYF.

The J gene is TRBJ2-3, the V gene TRBV11-2; 7 bases are shared with TRBD2. V dropped 8 bases and J dropped 2; count of bases not matched to a gene: 13. Germline loops: CDR1 SGHAT, CDR2 FQNNGV. The CDR3 totals 16 residues. The CDR3 DNA follows: TGTGCCAGCCGGCCCCGGGGCGGGAGCGTCACAGATACGCAGTATTTT. It yields the protein CASRPRGGSVTDTQYF.

This rearrangement joins TRBV7-2 to TRBJ2-7, with 15 bases identical to TRBD2. CDR1 and CDR2 from the germline V gene are SGHTA and FQGNSA. This CDR3 spans 14 amino acids. With 8 bases clipped from V and 7 bases from J, the junction kept 6 bases outside the gene matches. The CDR3 DNA reads TGTGCCAGCGGGGGACTAGCGGGAGGCGGGGAGCAGTACTTC. Protein product: CASGGLAGGGEQYF.

This sequence joins TRBV7-8 and TRBJ2-1; tentative D call: TRBD2 (8 bases). The CDR3 totals 16 residues. Germline V CDR1 and CDR2: SGHVS, FQNEAQ. Trimming left V 2 bases short and J 9 bases short, with 20 bases between. The CDR3 nucleotides read TGTGCCAGCAGCTTACGGACAGGTCGACGGGGGGGTGAGCAGTTCTTC. This codes for CASSLRTGRRGGEQFF.

J is TRBJ2-1 and V is TRBV18, with 9 bases identical to TRBD2. Germline values: CDR1 KGHSH, CDR2 LQKENI. V lost 3 bases and J lost 4; bases outside the gene matches: 4. The CDR3 is 15 amino acids. This CDR3 is CASSPIAGAYNEQFF. The CDR3 region has the DNA TGTGCCAGCTCACCCATAGCGGGGGCATACAATGAGCAGTTCTTC.

The chain links TRBV15 to TRBJ2-2, with 7 bases that match TRBD2. V gave up 6 bases and J gave up 5 bases; unmatched junction bases: 6. This CDR3 is built from 14 residues. Germline loops: CDR1 LNHNV, CDR2 YYDKDF (reference sequence). CDR3 residues: CATRAGRTTGELFF. The CDR3, as DNA: TGTGCCACCAGGGCCGGGAGGACGACCGGGGAGCTGTTTTTT.

This chain links TRBV6-2 or TRBV6-3 with TRBJ2-2; D gene unclear. Per germline, CDR1 MNHEY and CDR2 SVGEGT. V lost 3 bases to trimming and J lost 0 bases, with 8 bases between them. The CDR3 sequence is 15 residues long. The CDR3 DNA sequence: TGTGCCAGCAGTTATCTGAGGACGAACACCGGGGAGCTGTTTTTT. Protein sequence: CASSYLRTNTGELFF.

The chain carries TRBV25-1 and TRBJ1-1, with a weak D call TRBD1 (6 bases). Germline lookup yields CDR1 MGHDK and CDR2 SYGVNS. V lost 4 bases, J lost 6 bases, and 15 bases lay in between. CDR3 length equals 14 residues. The CDR3 spells CASSANPGTSEAFF. CDR3 DNA sequence: TGTGCCAGCAGTGCGAACCCCGGGACATCTGAAGCTTTCTTT.

In this sample, this clone turned up once. This sequence joins TRBV5-4 and TRBJ1-1; weak D call: TRBD1 (5 bases). Germline CDR1 and CDR2: SGHNT and YYREEE (reference sequence). Trimming took 1 base from V and 3 from J, leaving 10 bases between them. There are 14 residues in the CDR3. The CDR3 reads CASSLPGRDTEAFF. As DNA, the CDR3 is TGTGCCAGCAGCTTGCCAGGGAGGGACACTGAAGCTTTCTTT.

The CDR3 reads CASSHFDRGGSKNIQYF. The CDR3, as DNA: TGTGCCAGCAGCCACTTCGACAGGGGGGGGTCCAAAAACATTCAGTACTTC. The rearrangement joins TRBV3-1 (or the pseudogene TRBV3-2) to TRBJ2-4; TRBD1 agrees at 9 bases. The junction had 8 bases not matched to a gene; V was cut back by 3 bases and J by 2 bases. Germline V gene lookup returns CDR1 LGHDT and CDR2 YNNKEL (reference sequence). The CDR3 runs 17 residues.